The rows below give T cell receptor beta chains drawn from one sample of a study of blood T cells in healthy people across ages. TCRdb analysed the 5' RACE reads with MiXCR anew, one entry per CDR3 protein. The sample consists of around 500,000 distinct CDR3 sequences, over 25% of them appearing once. The same specimen was also included in a second study, on T cells of mothers and their children.

The specimen was blood. The receptors originated from a boy aged 2 to 10 in good health. Both conserved end residues are part of each CDR3. A D gene is named only where the DNA matches it firmly. Not every row has a clone size; where given, it reads once, few, many or a size class.

>NA|TRBD1|TRBJ2-4|TRBV7-9
TGTGCCAGCAGCTTTACAGGGGGCATTGCCAAAAACATTCAGTACTTC
CASSFTGGIAKNIQYF
>NA|NA|TRBJ1-3|TRBV7-2
TGTGCCAGCAGCAGAACAGGGTCCTCGGCCGGAAACACCATATATTTT
CASSRTGSSAGNTIYF
>few|NA|TRBJ2-5|TRBV4-1
TGCGCCAGCAGCCACCAAGCGGGCCCCCAAGAGACCCAGTACTTC
CASSHQAGPQETQYF
>few|NA|TRBJ2-4|TRBV27
TGTGCCAGCAGTGCCACCGGGTGGGGAGCCAAAAACATTCAGTACTTC
CASSATGWGAKNIQYF
>NA|NA|TRBJ2-7|TRBV7-6
TGTGCCGGCAGCCCGGAACCGGGACTCGACTACGAGCAGTACTTC
CAGSPEPGLDYEQYF
>NA|TRBD2|TRBJ2-1|TRBV5-6
TGTGCCAGCAGCACCACCCTAGCGGGGGTCTACAATGAGCAGTTCTTC
CASSTTLAGVYNEQFF
>NA|TRBD1|TRBJ1-1|TRBV10-3
TGTGCCACGAGAAGGGACAGGTTGAACACTGAAGCTTTCTTT
CATRRDRLNTEAFF
>few|NA|TRBJ1-1|TRBV20-1
TGCAGTGCTAGAGTTCAGGGCCACGGCGGGGAGGCTTTCTTT
CSARVQGHGGEAFF
>NA|TRBD1|TRBJ1-2|TRBV11-1
TGTGCCAGCAGCTTAGCCGGGACAGGATATGGCTACACCTTC
CASSLAGTGYGYTF
>few|NA|TRBJ2-3|TRBV30
TGTGCCTGGAGTTCGAGGGCCTCTTTCACAGATACGCAGTATTTT
CAWSSRASFTDTQYF
>NA|NA|TRBJ1-3|TRBV29-1
TGCAGCGTCAAGATTACTGGAAACACCATATATTTT
CSVKITGNTIYF
>NA|NA|TRBJ2-5|TRBV5-1
TGCGCCAGCAGCACGACCAGGGGAGGAGAGACCCAGTACTTC
CASSTTRGGETQYF
>NA|NA|TRBJ2-2|TRBV2
TGTGCCAGCAGACCTCCGGGACTGGAGAACACCGGGGAGCTGTTTTTT
CASRPPGLENTGELFF
>many|TRBD2|TRBJ2-2|TRBV5-1
TGTGCCAGCAGTCTAGCGGGACCAAACACCGGGGAGCTGTTTTTT
CASSLAGPNTGELFF
>NA|NA|TRBJ1-1|TRBV29-1
TGCAGCGTGGACAGCTGGTACGAAGCTTTCTTT
CSVDSWYEAFF
>NA|NA|TRBJ1-6|TRBV5-1
TGCGCCAGCAGCTTGGGCGGCAGGGTCTTCGGTAATTCACCCCTCCACTTT
CASSLGGRVFGNSPLHF
>NA|TRBD2|TRBJ2-7|TRBV20-1
TGCAGTGCTAGAGATGTAAGCGGGGGAACATACGAGCAGTACTTC
CSARDVSGGTYEQYF
>NA|NA|TRBJ2-7|TRBV7-8
TGTGCCAGCAGCTTAGGGGGAAGGCTCAACGAGCAGTACTTC
CASSLGGRLNEQYF
>NA|TRBD1|TRBJ1-2|TRBV28
TGTGCCAGCAGTTTAGCAGGGGGTCTTTATGGCTACACCTTC
CASSLAGGLYGYTF
>few|TRBD1|TRBJ1-3|TRBV15
TGTGCCACCAGATTGGTGGGACAGGGGCCTTCTGGAAACACCATATATTTT
CATRLVGQGPSGNTIYF
>NA|TRBD1|TRBJ1-3|TRBV10-1
TGCGCCAGCAGTGAGCCGGGGACAGGGGGACTTCGTGGAAACACCATATATTTT
CASSEPGTGGLRGNTIYF
>NA|NA|TRBJ1-1|TRBV4-3
TGCGCCAGCAGCCAAGATCTGAGGGCGGGAGTGTCTGAAGCTTTCTTT
CASSQDLRAGVSEAFF
>few|NA|TRBJ1-5|TRBV2
TGTGCCAGCAGTGAGGGGGGCGGGCTTAGGCCCCAGCATTTT
CASSEGGGLRPQHF
>few|NA|TRBJ2-5|TRBV4-1
TGCGCCAGCAGCCCAACCCGCCGGACAGAAGAGACCCAGTACTTC
CASSPTRRTEETQYF
>few|NA|TRBJ2-7|TRBV10-3
TGTGCCATCAGTGATAAGGTCGAGCAGTACTTC
CAISDKVEQYF
>few|NA|TRBJ2-1|TRBV6-6
TGTGCCAGCAGTTTTCACTTGAGCTCCTACAATGAGCAGTTCTTC
CASSFHLSSYNEQFF
>few|TRBD2|TRBJ2-5|TRBV20-1
TGCAGTGCTGGGACTGGCGGGGGGTTCCGGGAGACCCAGTACTTC
CSAGTGGGFRETQYF
>few|TRBD2|TRBJ2-7|TRBV3-1
TGTGCCAGCAGCCAGCTAGACACGGGAGGGGCCTACGAGCAGTACTTC
CASSQLDTGGAYEQYF
>NA|NA|TRBJ2-5|TRBV5-1
TGCGCCAGCAGCCAGACATGGAGTCAAGAGACCCAGTACTTC
CASSQTWSQETQYF
>NA|NA|TRBJ1-4|TRBV20-1
TGCAGTGCTAGAGGAGGGCTTAATGAAAAACTGTTTTTT
CSARGGLNEKLFF
>few|NA|TRBJ1-2|TRBV29-1
TGCAGCGTTGAGCAAAGATCAGCTAACTATGGCTACACCTTC
CSVEQRSANYGYTF
>NA|TRBD2|TRBJ2-3|TRBV11-2
TGTGCCAGCAGCTTAGTGGCGGGGACTATCACAGATACGCAGTATTTT
CASSLVAGTITDTQYF
>many|TRBD2|TRBJ2-1|TRBV11-2
TGTGCCAGCAGCTTAGCCCTAGCGGAGAATGAGCAGTTCTTC
CASSLALAENEQFF
>NA|NA|TRBJ2-7|TRBV27
TGTGCCAGCAGTCCAACCGGGGCTGGCGAGCAGTACTTC
CASSPTGAGEQYF
>many|TRBD1|TRBJ1-2|TRBV27
TGTGCCAGCAGTTTATATCCAGGGGGAAACTATGGCTACACCTTC
CASSLYPGGNYGYTF
>few|NA|TRBJ1-5|TRBV5-1
TGCGCCAGCAGCCTCCAAGGGGGGAGCAATCAGCCCCGGCATTTT
CASSLQGGSNQPRHF
>NA|TRBD1|TRBJ2-7|TRBV12-5
TGTGCTAGTGGTCACGGGACAGGCTACGAGCAGTACTTC
CASGHGTGYEQYF
>few|NA|TRBJ2-7|TRBV12-5
TGTCCTATAAGGCAAATGGCGGAGCAGTACTTC
CPIRQMAEQYF
>few|NA|TRBJ2-1|TRBV11-2
TGTGCCAGCAGCTTAAAAGGGCTGGGGTTAAGGAACTACAATGAGCAGTTCTTC
CASSLKGLGLRNYNEQFF
>NA|NA|TRBJ2-5|TRBV7-9
TGTGCCAGCAGCATACTTTCAGGAGTGAGGACCTTAGGGGAGACCCAGTACTTC
CASSILSGVRTLGETQYF
>NA|NA|TRBJ2-1|TRBV2
TGTGCCAGCAACACGAATGAGCAGTTCTTC
CASNTNEQFF
>NA|NA|TRBJ2-1|TRBV7-2
TGTGCCAGTAGCTCCCTGACTAGGAACAATGAGCAGTTCTTC
CASSSLTRNNEQFF
>few|NA|TRBJ1-5|TRBV7-6
TGTGCCAGCAGCTTAGGGGACAATGGGCAGCCCCAGCATTTT
CASSLGDNGQPQHF
>many|NA|TRBJ2-7|TRBV5-1
TGTGCCAGCAGTTTAGACGGGTACGAGCAGTACTTC
CASSLDGYEQYF
>NA|NA|TRBJ2-7|TRBV20-1
TGCAGTGCTAGTTGGGCCAGGAGCTCCTACGAGCAGTACTTC
CSASWARSSYEQYF
>few|TRBD1|TRBJ1-6|TRBV2
TGTGCCAGCAGTGAAACGGTGGACAGGGTGGCCTATAATTCACCCCTCCACTTT
CASSETVDRVAYNSPLHF